These 27 T cell receptor beta chains were all obtained from the same sample, sequenced in a study of long-term antiretroviral therapy in people with HIV. The authors ran the immunoSEQ assay, v3.0, at survey level. The protocol was immunoSEQ multiplex PCR, while the TCRdb copy is restricted to in-frame clones and leaves out a portion. In the table there are about 24,000 clones, around 84% of which are singletons. The material sequenced was unsorted PBMCs, taken 4.4 years after starting antiretroviral therapy. The receptors stem from a man under 40 with HIV.

V is TRBV10-3 and J is TRBJ2-1; D possibly corresponds to TRBD1 (5 bases). CDR1 ENHRY and CDR2 SYGVKD come from the germline V gene. The germline V and J ends were trimmed by 8 bases and 5 bases, with 7 bases remaining between them. The CDR3 length is 11 residues. Written as DNA, the CDR3 is TGTGCCATCTGGACAAACAATGAGCAGTTCTTC. Translation gives CAIWTNNEQFF.

This chain links TRBV11-2 with TRBJ2-2; 9 bases are a match to TRBD1. The CDR3 has 16 residues. Unmatched junction bases numbered 6, after V lost 5 bases and J lost 2 bases. The germline V gene has CDR1 SGHAT and CDR2 FQNNGV. The chain's CDR3 is CASSRNRGPNTGELFF. Written as DNA, the CDR3 is TGTGCCAGCAGCCGAAACAGGGGGCCCAACACCGGGGAGCTGTTTTTT.

The chain recombines TRBV10-3 with TRBJ1-5; D gene uncertain. CDR1 ENHRY and CDR2 SYGVKD come from the germline V gene. The CDR3 is made up of 12 amino acids. The germline V and J ends were trimmed by 9 bases and 0 bases, with 6 bases remaining between them. This chain's CDR3 is CAIGPSNQPQHF. CDR3 sequence (DNA): TGTGCCATAGGCCCTAGCAATCAGCCCCAGCATTTT.

The chain joins TRBV9 to TRBJ2-3; 7 nucleotides line up with TRBD1. The length of the CDR3 is 15 residues. Germline trimming cut 3 bases from V and 2 bases from J; bases unmatched to any gene: 6. CDR1 and CDR2 from the germline V gene are SGDLS and YYNGEE. In DNA, the CDR3 is TGTGCCAGCAGCGAATCAGGGGGTTCCACAGATACGCAGTATTTT. Its protein product is CASSESGGSTDTQYF. The variable domain in full, completed from reference TRBV9 and TRBJ2-3, reads DSGVTQTPKHLITATGQRVTLRCSPRSGDLSVYWYQQSLDQGLQFLIQYYNGEERAKGNILERFSAQQFPDLHSELNLSSLELGDSALYFCASSESGGSTDTQYFGPGTRLTVL.

The genes are TRBV9 and TRBJ2-2; a possible D gene is TRBD1 (6 bases). Germline CDR1 reads SGDLS; CDR2 reads YYNGEE. CDR3 size: 16 residues. The V end was cut by 0 bases, the J end by 3 bases, with 12 bases between. The DNA for the CDR3 is TGTGCCAGCAGCGTAGGTTGGGGGCCCGACACCGGGGAGCTGTTTTTT. Protein product: CASSVGWGPDTGELFF.

V usage is TRBV7-2 and J usage is TRBJ1-4; D is undetermined. The germline gives CDR1 SGHTA, CDR2 FQGNSA. Trimming stripped 1 base from V and 5 bases from J, with 8 bases between. CDR3 length equals 14 residues. This chain's CDR3 is CASSLGAANEKLFF. The CDR3 nucleotides read TGTGCCAGCAGCTTAGGGGCCGCCAATGAAAAACTGTTTTTT.

V is TRBV11-1 and J is TRBJ1-2; D is undetermined. The germline V gene encodes CDR1 SGHAT and CDR2 FQDESV (reference sequence). V lost 5 bases to trimming and J lost 2 bases, with 9 bases between them. CDR3 size: 13 residues. The CDR3 region is CASSDRSNYGYTF. The CDR3 DNA sequence: TGTGCCAGCAGCGATCGATCCAACTATGGCTACACCTTC. Together with reference TRBV11-1 and TRBJ1-2, the CDR3 gives the full variable domain: EAEVAQSPRYKITEKSQAVAFWCDPISGHATLYWYRQILGQGPELLVQFQDESVVDDSQLPKDRFSAERLKGVDSTLKIQPAELGDSAMYLCASSDRSNYGYTFGSGTRLTVV.

This chain uses TRBV28 with TRBJ1-1; 8 nucleotides line up with TRBD1. CDR3 length: 14 amino acids. Trimming took 6 bases from V and 2 from J; bases not matched to a gene: 5. The germline CDR1 and CDR2 sequences are MDHEN and SYDVKM. The CDR3 DNA sequence: TGTGCCAGCAGCCAGACAGGGGATAACACTGAAGCTTTCTTT. Amino acid sequence: CASSQTGDNTEAFF. Drawing the rest from reference TRBV28 and TRBJ1-1, the complete variable domain is DVKVTQSSRYLVKRTGEKVFLECVQDMDHENMFWYRQDPGLGLRLIYFSYDVKMKEKGDIPEGYSVSREKKERFSLILESASTNQTSMYLCASSQTGDNTEAFFGQGTRLTVV.

The chain uses TRBV7-9 and TRBJ2-1, with D unclear. V was pared by 1 base and J by 1 base, with 11 bases between. CDR1 is SEHNR and CDR2 is FQNEAQ in the germline V gene (reference sequence). The CDR3 runs to 16 residues. The CDR3 loop reads CASSLGRWSSYNEQFF. DNA of the CDR3: TGTGCCAGCAGCTTAGGCAGGTGGAGTTCCTACAATGAGCAGTTCTTC.

J is TRBJ2-1 and V is TRBV29-1; D is unresolved. Germline loops: CDR1 SQVTM, CDR2 ANQGSEA. The CDR3 spans 13 residues. Trimming removed 5 bases at V and 0 bases at J, with 8 bases between. The CDR3 is CSVSASSYNEQFF. For the CDR3, the DNA is TGCAGCGTTTCAGCGAGCTCCTACAATGAGCAGTTCTTC.

The chain has TRBV7-9 and TRBJ2-7, with 7 bases fitting TRBD1. Trimming took 2 bases from V and 4 from J; bases not matched to a gene: 11. The CDR3 spans 16 residues. Per germline, CDR1 SEHNR and CDR2 FQNEAQ (reference sequence). The CDR3 sequence is CASSLNRGQRSYEQYF. CDR3 coding DNA: TGTGCCAGCAGCTTAAACAGGGGACAGAGATCTTACGAGCAGTACTTC.

The V call is TRBV2, the J call TRBJ2-7; weak D call: TRBD1 (5 bases). CDR3 length equals 12 residues. Trimming shortened V by 5 bases and J by 4 bases, and 9 bases separated the two germline ends. The germline CDR1 and CDR2 sequences are SNHLY and FYNNEI. For the CDR3, the DNA is TGTGCCAGCAGTAAGGCAGGGTACGAGCAGTACTTC. This translates into CASSKAGYEQYF.

The J gene is TRBJ2-7, the V gene TRBV6-1, with 7 bases that match TRBD1. Germline lookup yields CDR1 MNHNS and CDR2 SASEGT. The CDR3 covers 14 residues. V dropped 8 bases and J dropped 4; count of bases not matched to a gene: 11. CDR3 in amino acids: CASSVTGIGYEQYF. The CDR3 region has the DNA TGTGCCAGCTCAGTGACAGGGATAGGGTACGAGCAGTACTTC.

The chain recombines TRBV9 with TRBJ1-2; D is possibly TRBD1 (6 bases). The germline gives CDR1 SGDLS, CDR2 YYNGEE. With 0 bases removed from V and 3 bases from J, the gap between germline ends came to 12 bases. This CDR3 contains 15 residues. For the CDR3, the DNA is TGTGCCAGCAGCGTAGCAGGGGCGAGTCACTATGGCTACACCTTC. As protein: CASSVAGASHYGYTF.

The rearrangement joins TRBV2 to TRBJ1-4; tentative D call: TRBD1 (5 bases). This CDR3 has 17 residues. The germline V and J ends were trimmed by 8 bases and 4 bases, with 23 bases remaining between them. Germline CDR1 SNHLY, CDR2 FYNNEI. The CDR3 reads CASEIRSQGYLNEKLFF. CDR3 DNA: TGTGCCAGCGAAATACGGTCGCAGGGTTACCTTAATGAAAAACTGTTTTTT.

This chain connects TRBV5-5 to TRBJ2-7; 7 bases are a match to TRBD1. This CDR3 is 14 amino acids long. Germline V gene sequence: CDR1 SGHKS, CDR2 YYEKEE (reference sequence). The trim removed 4 bases at V and 0 bases at J, leaving 4 bases unmatched. This CDR3 is CASSLRQGSYEQYF. CDR3 in DNA: TGTGCCAGCAGCCTCCGACAGGGCTCCTACGAGCAGTACTTC.

This chain's CDR3 is CAISALSPLQNNEQFF. The CDR3 bases are TGTGCCATCAGCGCCTTATCTCCGCTACAAAACAATGAGCAGTTCTTC. The rearrangement joins TRBV10-3 to TRBJ2-1; no reliable D call. The CDR3 contains 16 residues. CDR1 ENHRY and CDR2 SYGVKD come from the germline V gene. Trimming removed 6 bases at V and 5 bases at J, with 20 bases between.

For the CDR3, the DNA is TGCGCCAGCAGCTTGGTTGCCACTCAAGAGACCCAGTACTTC. The encoded protein is CASSLVATQETQYF. The chain couples TRBV5-1 to TRBJ2-5; D uncertain. The V end was cut by 0 bases, the J end by 2 bases, with 8 bases between. This CDR3 has 14 residues. Germline CDR1 is SGHRS and CDR2 is YFSETQ.

This chain connects TRBV7-9 to TRBJ1-4; D not resolved. The CDR3 totals 15 residues. With 5 bases removed from V and 5 bases from J, the gap between germline ends came to 15 bases. Germline V gene sequence: CDR1 SEHNR, CDR2 FQNEAQ (reference sequence). CDR3 in DNA: TGTGCCAGCAGCCCGTACACCAGATACAATGAAAAACTGTTTTTT. Protein: CASSPYTRYNEKLFF.

This clone was detected a few times. This chain uses TRBV6-1 with TRBJ1-2; TRBD1 agrees at 8 bases. Germline CDR1 reads MNHNS; CDR2 reads SASEGT. The CDR3 contains 12 residues. J gave up 7 bases and V 8 bases, and 6 bases lay outside the gene matches. The CDR3 loop is CASESGGGGYTF. The CDR3 nucleotides are TGTGCCAGCGAGTCAGGGGGCGGTGGCTACACCTTC.

This rearrangement joins TRBV14 to TRBJ1-2; 9 bases match TRBD1. The germline gives CDR1 SGHDN, CDR2 FVKESK. The junction had 5 bases not matched to a gene; V was cut back by 4 bases and J by 8 bases. This CDR3 is 13 amino acids long. The CDR3 loop is CASSRDRAWGYTF. CDR3 coding DNA: TGTGCCAGCAGCCGGGACAGGGCCTGGGGCTACACCTTC.

This chain uses TRBV19 with TRBJ2-7; D not certain. The germline V gene encodes CDR1 LNHDA and CDR2 SQIVND (reference sequence). The CDR3 contains 16 residues. Trimming pared 4 bases from V and 2 bases from J, leaving 18 bases between. CDR3 protein: CASSTDPAGIPYEQYF. In nucleotides, the CDR3 is TGTGCCAGTAGTACTGACCCGGCAGGAATCCCCTACGAGCAGTACTTC.

V usage is TRBV18 and J usage is TRBJ2-1; D remains ambiguous. Germline CDR1 KGHSH, CDR2 LQKENI. CDR3 length: 16 residues. Trimming left V 4 bases short and J 7 bases short, with 20 bases between. The CDR3 sequence is CASSLLRVDVVNEQFF. For the CDR3, the DNA is TGTGCCAGCTCACTACTCCGGGTTGATGTGGTGAATGAGCAGTTCTTC.

The chain links TRBV6-5 to TRBJ1-1; TRBD1 matches at 9 bases. CDR3 length: 13 amino acids. After removal of 0 bases from V and 10 bases from J, the junction contained 3 bases not matched to a gene. The germline gives CDR1 MNHEY, CDR2 SVGAGI. CDR3 DNA sequence: TGTGCCAGCAGTTACTCTGGGACAGGGCGAGCTTTCTTT. This codes for CASSYSGTGRAFF.

The chain is built from TRBV5-1 and TRBJ2-1, with 9 positions matching TRBD2. The germline CDR1 and CDR2 sequences are SGHRS and YFSETQ. The V gene end was trimmed by 3 bases and the J gene end by 3 bases; junction bases not matched to a gene: 1. There are 14 residues in the CDR3. CDR3 sequence (DNA): TGCGCCAGCAGCTCTAGCGGGAACTACAATGAGCAGTTCTTC. This sequence encodes CASSSSGNYNEQFF. The complete variable domain, with remaining parts taken from reference TRBV5-1 and TRBJ2-1, reads KAGVTQTPRYLIKTRGQQVTLSCSPISGHRSVSWYQQTPGQGLQFLFEYFSETQRNKGNFPGRFSGRQFSNSRSEMNVSTLELGDSALYLCASSSSGNYNEQFFGPGTRLTVL.

This clone has only a few counts. The chain links TRBV28 to TRBJ2-3, with D unclear. Germline V gene data show CDR1 as MDHEN and CDR2 as SYDVKM. The CDR3 length is 15 residues. With 1 base removed from V and 2 bases from J, the gap between germline ends came to 10 bases. Here the CDR3 reads CASSLLSELTDTQYF. The CDR3 DNA follows: TGTGCCAGCAGTTTATTGAGCGAGCTCACAGATACGCAGTATTTT. The variable domain in full, with the rest retrieved from reference TRBV28 and TRBJ2-3, is DVKVTQSSRYLVKRTGEKVFLECVQDMDHENMFWYRQDPGLGLRLIYFSYDVKMKEKGDIPEGYSVSREKKERFSLILESASTNQTSMYLCASSLLSELTDTQYFGPGTRLTVL.

The chain recombines TRBV28 with TRBJ1-1; TRBD1 aligns across 7 bases. The trim removed 3 bases at V and 3 bases at J, leaving 4 bases unmatched. The CDR3 runs 14 residues. Germline V lookup: CDR1 MDHEN, CDR2 SYDVKM. CDR3 residues: CASSFTQGYTEAFF. The CDR3 nucleotides are TGTGCCAGCAGTTTCACACAGGGGTACACTGAAGCTTTCTTT.